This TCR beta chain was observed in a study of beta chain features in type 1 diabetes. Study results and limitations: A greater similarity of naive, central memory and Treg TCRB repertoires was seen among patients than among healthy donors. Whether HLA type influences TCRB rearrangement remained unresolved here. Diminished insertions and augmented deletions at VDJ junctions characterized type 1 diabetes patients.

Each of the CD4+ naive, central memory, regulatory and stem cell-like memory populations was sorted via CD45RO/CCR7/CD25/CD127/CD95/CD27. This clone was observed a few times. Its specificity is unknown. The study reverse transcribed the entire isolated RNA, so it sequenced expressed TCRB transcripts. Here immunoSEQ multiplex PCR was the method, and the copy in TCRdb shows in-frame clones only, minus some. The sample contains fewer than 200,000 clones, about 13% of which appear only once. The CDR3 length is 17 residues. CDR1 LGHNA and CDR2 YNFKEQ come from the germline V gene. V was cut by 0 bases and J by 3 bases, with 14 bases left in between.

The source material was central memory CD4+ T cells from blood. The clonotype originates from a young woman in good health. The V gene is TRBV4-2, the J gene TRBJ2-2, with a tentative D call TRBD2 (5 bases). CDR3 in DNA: TGTGCCAGCAGCCAAGATTGGAGGACTGCCGACACCGGGGAGCTGTTTTTT. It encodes CASSQDWRTADTGELFF.